These 7 T cell receptor beta chains came from one sample sequenced in a study of CD8+ T cells in alopecia areata. Following extraction, RNA underwent reverse transcription to cDNA, which served as the sequencing template. Only in-frame clones appear in the TCRdb table, and some are missing; sequencing was by immunoSEQ multiplex PCR. The data hold under 350,000 clones, with 58% observed a single time. Treatment in this sample: oral pan-JAK inhibitor, 5-10 mg twice daily. Sequencing was performed on CD4+ T cells sorted from blood, taken at week 24, from a patient treated with tofacitinib. All receptors derive from a human donor with alopecia areata.

This clone was seen a few times. This chain links TRBV10-2 with TRBJ2-7, with a weak D call TRBD1 (6 bases). The germline V gene encodes CDR1 WSHSY and CDR2 SAAADI. CDR3 size: 14 residues. Trimming cost V 0 bases and J 2 bases, with 8 bases left between them. The chain's CDR3 is CASSESGGAYEQYF. In DNA form, the CDR3 reads TGCGCCAGCAGTGAGTCAGGGGGAGCCTACGAGCAGTACTTC.

This clone turned up a few times. Written as DNA, the CDR3 is TGTGCCAGTAGCCTCAGGGAAGATGAGCAGTTCTTC. It is translated as CASSLREDEQFF. The chain recombines TRBV19 with TRBJ2-1, with D maybe TRBD1 (5 bases). Trimming took 6 bases from V and 8 from J, leaving 11 bases between them. In germline, CDR1 is LNHDA, CDR2 SQIVND (reference sequence). The CDR3 length is 12 residues.

A single count supports this clone. This chain uses TRBV4-1 with TRBJ2-7; 10 bases fit TRBD1. Per germline, CDR1 MGHRA and CDR2 YSYEKL. The CDR3 is 14 amino acids. V gave up 4 bases and J gave up 3 bases; unmatched junction bases: 3. CDR3 nucleotide sequence: TGCGCCAGCAGCCTGGGGGACAGGGGCTACGAGCAGTACTTC. Protein sequence: CASSLGDRGYEQYF.

The rearrangement joins TRBV30 to TRBJ2-1, with D perhaps given as TRBD1 or TRBD2 (5 bases each). Per germline, CDR1 GTSNPN and CDR2 SVGIG (reference sequence). V was trimmed by 0 bases and J by 4 bases, leaving 13 bases between them. This CDR3 has 15 residues. This CDR3 reads CAWSVPGRRYNEQFF. Written as DNA, the CDR3 is TGTGCCTGGAGTGTACCGGGACGCAGATACAATGAGCAGTTCTTC.

This clone was counted a single time. In nucleotides, the CDR3 is TGTGCCTGGTCTTTATACACCGGGGAGCTGTTTTTT. Protein sequence: CAWSLYTGELFF. The chain combines TRBV30 with TRBJ2-2; D gene unclear. CDR1 is GTSNPN and CDR2 is SVGIG in the germline V gene (reference sequence). V lost 5 bases and J lost 3, with 7 bases in between. The CDR3 totals 12 residues.

CDR3 protein: CASGQGVSESPLHF. Here the CDR3 DNA reads TGCGCCAGCGGCCAGGGGGTCTCTGAGTCACCCCTCCACTTT. This chain links TRBV5-1 with TRBJ1-6; TRBD1 agrees at 7 bases. CDR3 length: 14 amino acids. V was pared by 7 bases and J by 10 bases, with 11 bases of the junction left unmatched. The germline CDR1 and CDR2 sequences are SGHRS and YFSETQ.

This clone was observed a single time. The genes are TRBV29-1 and TRBJ1-1; D unresolved. Germline V lookup: CDR1 SQVTM, CDR2 ANQGSEA. The CDR3 consists of 10 residues. Trimming took off 7 bases at V and 7 bases at J, with 10 bases between the two ends. The CDR3 reads CSAEEGEAFF. CDR3 nucleotide sequence: TGCAGCGCCGAGGAAGGTGAAGCTTTCTTT.